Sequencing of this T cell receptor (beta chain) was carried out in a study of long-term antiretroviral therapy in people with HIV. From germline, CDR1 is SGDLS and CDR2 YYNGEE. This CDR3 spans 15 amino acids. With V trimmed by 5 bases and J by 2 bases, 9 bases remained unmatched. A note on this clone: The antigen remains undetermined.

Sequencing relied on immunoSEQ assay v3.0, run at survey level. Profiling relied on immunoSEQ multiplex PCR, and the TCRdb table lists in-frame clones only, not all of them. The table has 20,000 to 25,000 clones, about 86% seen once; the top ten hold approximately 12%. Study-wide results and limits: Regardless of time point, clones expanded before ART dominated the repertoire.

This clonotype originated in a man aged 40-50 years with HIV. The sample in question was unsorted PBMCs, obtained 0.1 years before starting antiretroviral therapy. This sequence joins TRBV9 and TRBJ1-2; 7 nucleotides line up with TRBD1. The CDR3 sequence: CASSQTGMRNYGYTF. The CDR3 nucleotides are TGTGCCAGCAGTCAGACAGGGATGAGAAACTATGGCTACACCTTC.